This TCR beta chain was identified in a study of T cells in Graves' hyperthyroidism and ophthalmopathy. It was RNA transcripts that yielded the amplified TCR beta CDR3 regions. The HTBI set primed first-round TCR CDR3 RT-PCR. MiXCR, run by TCRdb on the multiplex PCR reads, gives a single entry per CDR3 protein. The sample has 400,000 to 550,000 distinct CDR3 sequences, approximately 24% seen once. This clonotype was counted at least ten times. Duration under 3 months, a NOSPECS grade of at least 4, and a Clinical Activity Score of at least 3 characterized the ophthalmopathy patients. Exclusion criteria comprised uncontrolled infection, other autoimmune disease, pregnancy or lactation. An approximately 10 ml volume of fresh peripheral blood provided the PBMCs. V was clipped by 3 bases and J by 12 bases; unmatched bases: 11. From germline, CDR1 is LGHNT and CDR2 FRNRAP. The CDR3 spans 14 residues.

The specimen was blood. The chain carries TRBV12-5 and TRBJ1-1, with 9 nucleotides matching TRBD1. The TCR originated in a woman in her 30s with Graves' ophthalmopathy. CDR3 sequence reads: CASGLGTGQSEPFF. The DNA of the CDR3 is TGTGCTAGTGGTTTAGGGACAGGGCAATCCGAACCTTTCTTT.